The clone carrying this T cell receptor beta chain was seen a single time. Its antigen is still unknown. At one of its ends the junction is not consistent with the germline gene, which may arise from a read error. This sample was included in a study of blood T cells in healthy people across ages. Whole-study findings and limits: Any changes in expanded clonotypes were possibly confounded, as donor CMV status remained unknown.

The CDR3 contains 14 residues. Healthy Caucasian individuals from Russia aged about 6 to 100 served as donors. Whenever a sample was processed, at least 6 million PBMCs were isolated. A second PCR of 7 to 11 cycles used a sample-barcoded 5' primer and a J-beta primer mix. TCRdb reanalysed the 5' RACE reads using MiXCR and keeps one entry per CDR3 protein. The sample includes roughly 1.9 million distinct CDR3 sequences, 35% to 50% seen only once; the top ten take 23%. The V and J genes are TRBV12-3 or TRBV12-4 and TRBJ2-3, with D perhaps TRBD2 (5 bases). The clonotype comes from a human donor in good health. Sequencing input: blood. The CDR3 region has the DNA TGTGCCGGCAGCCAGAGCGGCCACACAGATACGCAGTATTTT. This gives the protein CAGSQSGHTDTQYF.